One T cell receptor beta chain is described in this entry. Its antigen is not identified. The germline CDR1 and CDR2 sequences are DFQATT and SNEGSKA (reference sequence). CDR3 length: 14 residues. V shed 6 bases and J 1 base; nucleotides not matched to a gene: 6. This sample stems from a study of CD8 T cells in Susac syndrome. Stable or active relapsing-remitting multiple sclerosis, untreated and meeting revised McDonald criteria, defined the controls. Bulk CD8+ and CD4+ cells came from magnetic negative isolation; CD8+ TEMRA by FACS. A quantity of about 0.5 to 1 ug RNA underwent reverse transcription using random hexamers. Amplification of the TCR beta CDR3 was carried out by immunoSEQ multiplex PCR, which spanned a total of 54 Vbeta and 13 Jbeta segments. TCRdb analysed the immunoSEQ multiplex PCR reads with MiXCR anew, one entry per CDR3 protein. In the table there are 250,000 to 300,000 distinct CDR3 sequences, approximately 89% of which are singletons.

Study outcomes and limitations: Regarding the TCR sequencing and HLA analysis, the study admitted that a relatively small number of individuals were involved.

This clonotype was sampled from a human donor with multiple sclerosis. The sample comprised CD8+ T cells from PBMCs. The chain joins TRBV20-1 to TRBJ2-7; 10 nucleotides match TRBD2. The CDR3 reads CSAFGLAVSYEQYF. The CDR3 DNA reads TGCAGTGCCTTTGGACTAGCGGTATCCTACGAGCAGTACTTC.